The rows below give T cell receptor beta chains drawn from one sample of a study of blood T cell repertoires in COVID-19. Sequenced by immunoSEQ multiplex PCR; TCRdb stores in-frame clones only, minus some. Among 70,000 to 100,000 clones listed, around nine tenths were seen once. Specimen: peripheral blood. These receptors were collected from a woman aged 60-70 years with COVID-19, enrolled during active disease. Each CDR3 is given with its conserved first and last residue. D genes are given only for firm matches. The listing skips clone size in some rows; elsewhere it reads once, few, many or a size class.

V gene	J gene	D gene	clone size	CDR3 protein	CDR3 DNA
TRBV11-2	TRBJ1-5	NA	once	CASSLDQGTQHF	TGTGCCAGCAGCTTAGATCAGGGAACCCAGCATTTT
TRBV5-1	TRBJ2-2	TRBD1	NA	CASSLVQGEAGELFF	TGCGCCAGCAGCTTGGTACAGGGGGAGGCCGGGGAGCTGTTTTTT
TRBV25-1	TRBJ1-5	TRBD1	NA	CASSEGQFSNQPQHF	TGTGCCAGCAGTGAGGGACAGTTTAGCAATCAGCCCCAGCATTTT
TRBV7-6	TRBJ1-6	TRBD1	NA	CASSLGSQGANSPLHF	TGTGCCAGCAGCTTAGGCTCCCAGGGGGCCAATTCACCCCTCCACTTT
TRBV9	TRBJ1-2	TRBD1	NA	CASSEGQGYGYTF	TGTGCCAGCAGCGAAGGACAGGGATATGGCTACACCTTC
TRBV5-1	TRBJ2-2	TRBD1	NA	CASSSFRDRATGELFF	TGCGCCAGCAGCTCCTTCCGGGACAGGGCCACCGGGGAGCTGTTTTTT
TRBV9	TRBJ2-2	NA	NA	CASSLSPRAGELFF	TGTGCCAGCAGTCTAAGCCCTAGAGCCGGGGAGCTGTTTTTT
TRBV28	TRBJ2-7	NA	NA	CASTFRGFTYEQYF	TGTGCCAGCACCTTCCGAGGGTTTACCTACGAGCAGTACTTC
TRBV9	TRBJ1-5	NA	NA	CASSVGPGRNQPQHF	TGTGCCAGCAGCGTAGGTCCAGGCCGGAATCAGCCCCAGCATTTT
TRBV25-1	TRBJ2-1	NA	NA	CASRSLSEQFF	TGTGCCAGCAGGTCCCTCTCGGAGCAGTTCTTC
TRBV7-6	TRBJ2-1	NA	NA	CASSLAHSSYNEQFF	TGTGCCAGCAGCTTAGCACACAGCTCCTACAATGAGCAGTTCTTC
TRBV6-2/TRBV6-3	TRBJ1-1	TRBD1	NA	CASSYSIWAGGTNTEAFF	TGTGCCAGCAGTTACTCGATTTGGGCAGGGGGAACTAACACTGAAGCTTTCTTT
TRBV7-2	TRBJ1-2	NA	few	CASSPKAGPNYGYTF	TGTGCCAGCAGCCCCAAAGCAGGGCCAAACTATGGCTACACCTTC
TRBV28	TRBJ2-2	TRBD1	once	CASRSGTVILGELFF	TGTGCCAGCAGGTCCGGGACAGTCATACTCGGGGAGCTGTTTTTT
TRBV5-1	TRBJ1-1	NA	NA	CASSTQGDWDTEAFF	TGCGCCAGCAGCACACAGGGAGATTGGGACACTGAAGCTTTCTTT
TRBV29-1	TRBJ1-2	NA	few	CRGEGFHGYTF	TGCAGGGGGGAGGGGTTTCATGGCTACACCTTC
TRBV19	TRBJ1-1	NA	NA	CASSTSNTEAFF	TGTGCCAGTAGTACCTCGAACACTGAAGCTTTCTTT
TRBV28	TRBJ1-5	NA	once	CASSHGGGGGNQPQHF	TGTGCCAGCAGCCACGGGGGAGGGGGGGGCAATCAGCCCCAGCATTTT
TRBV6-5	TRBJ1-1	TRBD1	NA	CASSFRPGQGEAFF	TGTGCCAGCAGTTTTCGTCCGGGACAGGGAGAAGCTTTCTTT
TRBV12-3/TRBV12-4	TRBJ1-4	NA	few	CATNSGAGEKLFF	TGTGCCACCAATTCTGGGGCTGGGGAAAAACTGTTTTTT
TRBV4-2	TRBJ2-6	NA	NA	CASSQVTSISGANVLTF	TGTGCCAGCAGCCAAGTTACTTCAATCTCTGGGGCCAACGTCCTGACTTTC
TRBV7-9	TRBJ2-2	TRBD2	few	CASSPTSGGAPTGELFF	TGTGCCAGCAGCCCAACTAGCGGGGGGGCGCCGACCGGGGAGCTGTTTTTT
TRBV4-3	TRBJ2-5	NA	NA	CASSQQGWETQYF	TGCGCCAGCAGCCAGCAGGGGTGGGAGACCCAGTACTTC
TRBV7-8	TRBJ1-2	TRBD1	NA	CASRDRSNYGYTF	TGTGCCAGCCGGGACAGATCTAACTATGGCTACACCTTC
TRBV6-2/TRBV6-3	TRBJ2-3	TRBD2	once	CASSYSGGGGDTQYF	TGTGCCAGCAGTTACTCTGGCGGGGGGGGAGATACGCAGTATTTT
TRBV4-2	TRBJ1-6	NA	once	CASSQGRAYNSPLHF	TGTGCCAGCAGCCAGGGCAGGGCTTATAATTCACCCCTCCACTTT
TRBV5-1	TRBJ1-2	TRBD1	NA	CASSYGQGAGYTF	TGCGCCAGCAGCTATGGACAGGGTGCTGGCTACACCTTC
TRBV6-5	TRBJ1-2	TRBD1	few	CASSPGTGLNYGYTF	TGTGCCAGCAGCCCCGGGACAGGGTTGAACTATGGCTACACCTTC
TRBV10-3	TRBJ2-3	TRBD2	NA	CAISERGGVDTQYF	TGTGCCATCAGTGAGCGGGGGGGTGTAGATACGCAGTATTTT
TRBV18	TRBJ2-7	TRBD2	NA	CASSPRTSRLGEQYF	TGTGCCAGCTCACCACGGACTAGTCGTCTAGGCGAGCAGTATTTC
TRBV5-1	TRBJ1-2	TRBD1	NA	CASSTRQGSNYGYTF	TGCGCCAGCAGCACCCGACAGGGCTCTAACTATGGCTACACCTTC
TRBV30	TRBJ2-1	NA	NA	CAWSGLHSEQFF	TGTGCCTGGTCGGGACTCCACAGTGAGCAGTTCTTC
TRBV7-2	TRBJ2-7	NA	few	CASSSRRFSYEQYF	TGTGCCAGCAGCTCCCGCAGGTTCTCCTACGAGCAGTACTTC
TRBV3-1/TRBV3-2	TRBJ2-4	TRBD1	NA	CASSQDRGPVENIQYF	TGTGCCAGCAGCCAAGATAGGGGGCCAGTGGAAAACATTCAGTACTTC
TRBV7-2	TRBJ2-3	TRBD1	NA	CASSGNRGDTQYF	TGTGCCAGCAGCGGAAACAGGGGAGATACGCAGTATTTT
TRBV4-1	TRBJ1-6	TRBD1	NA	CASSQGQGRENSPLHF	TGCGCCAGCAGCCAAGGACAGGGGCGGGAGAATTCACCCCTCCACTTT
TRBV7-9	TRBJ2-3	TRBD1	few	CASSGPGQGNIDTQYF	TGTGCCAGCAGCGGACCGGGACAGGGTAATATCGATACGCAGTATTTT
TRBV7-9	TRBJ2-5	NA	NA	CASNTLGGVETQYF	TGTGCCAGCAACACATTGGGGGGAGTGGAGACCCAGTACTTC
TRBV3-1/TRBV3-2	TRBJ1-1	TRBD1	NA	CASSQGRGLGAFF	TGTGCCAGCAGCCAAGGGAGGGGGCTCGGAGCTTTCTTT
TRBV27	TRBJ1-4	NA	NA	CASSPTFATNEKLFF	TGTGCCAGCAGCCCAACTTTTGCAACTAATGAAAAACTGTTTTTT
TRBV9	TRBJ1-4	NA	NA	CASSVWEGTSEKLFF	TGTGCCAGCAGCGTATGGGAGGGGACGTCCGAAAAACTGTTTTTT
TRBV4-3	TRBJ2-5	TRBD2	NA	CASSQDLGLAMKTQYF	TGCGCCAGCAGCCAAGATCTCGGACTAGCGATGAAGACCCAGTACTTC
TRBV5-1	TRBJ2-3	NA	NA	CASSPAQGTDTQYF	TGCGCCAGCAGCCCCGCCCAGGGCACAGATACGCAGTATTTT
TRBV7-2	TRBJ1-2	NA	NA	CASSLDSWGYTF	TGTGCCAGCAGCTTAGACAGTTGGGGCTACACCTTC
TRBV5-4	TRBJ1-5	NA	NA	CASSFEGGGNQPQHF	TGTGCCAGCAGCTTCGAGGGGGGGGGCAATCAGCCCCAGCATTTT
TRBV7-9	TRBJ2-4	NA	NA	CASSSPAGNIAKNIQYF	TGTGCCAGCAGCTCTCCGGCGGGGAATATAGCCAAAAACATTCAGTACTTC
TRBV3-1/TRBV3-2	TRBJ2-3	TRBD2	NA	CATRQRGTTDTQYF	TGTGCCACCCGACAGCGGGGGACCACAGATACGCAGTATTTT
TRBV2	TRBJ1-6	TRBD1	NA	CASSEGQYNSPLHF	TGTGCCAGCAGTGAGGGACAGTATAATTCACCCCTCCACTTT
TRBV7-8	TRBJ1-1	NA	once	CASSPGQMNTEAFF	TGTGCCAGCAGCCCAGGACAGATGAACACTGAAGCTTTCTTT
TRBV30	TRBJ2-5	TRBD1	NA	CAWSQGALGETQYF	TGTGCCTGGAGCCAGGGGGCCCTAGGAGAGACCCAGTACTTC
TRBV6-5	TRBJ1-2	TRBD1	NA	CASSPDRDYGYTF	TGTGCCAGCAGCCCGGACAGGGATTATGGCTACACCTTC
TRBV5-1	TRBJ1-5	TRBD1	NA	CASSLSGQGNQPQHF	TGCGCCAGCAGCTTGAGTGGACAGGGGAATCAGCCCCAGCATTTT
TRBV23-1	TRBJ2-4	NA	NA	CASSQVTVACNIQYF	TGCGCCAGCAGTCAAGTCACAGTTGCCTGTAACATTCAGTACTTC
TRBV4-2	TRBJ2-3	TRBD2	NA	CASSQGLLAGGRGDTQYF	TGTGCCAGCAGCCAAGGCCTATTAGCGGGGGGGCGTGGAGATACGCAGTATTTT
TRBV5-1	TRBJ2-7	TRBD2	NA	CASSLGLAGAFSYEQYF	TGCGCCAGCAGCTTGGGACTAGCGGGGGCCTTCTCCTACGAGCAGTACTTC
TRBV7-8	TRBJ2-2	TRBD1	NA	CASSLVAGTGGTGELFF	TGTGCCAGCAGCTTAGTTGCCGGGACAGGGGGGACCGGGGAGCTGTTTTTT
TRBV4-3	TRBJ2-3	NA	NA	CASSQRQGGDTQYF	TGCGCCAGCAGCCAACGTCAGGGGGGAGATACGCAGTATTTT
TRBV4-1	TRBJ1-4	NA	NA	CASSRRTGGEKLFF	TGCGCCAGCAGCAGAAGGACTGGGGGGGAAAAACTGTTTTTT
TRBV14	TRBJ2-7	TRBD1	NA	CASSQVQGLIWEQYF	TGTGCCAGCAGCCAAGTACAGGGGTTGATTTGGGAGCAGTACTTC